The 9 T cell receptor beta chains reported below all come from one sample, sequenced in a study of blood T cells in healthy people across ages. A J-beta primer mix and a sample-barcoded 5' primer were used in a second PCR of about 6 to 12 cycles. One entry per CDR3 protein results from TCRdb running MiXCR on the 5' RACE reads. The sample yields 630,000 or so distinct CDR3 sequences, approximately 30% seen once. Sequenced input: blood. These receptor sequences come from a woman of 80 years or more in good health.

This clonotype has a count of ten or more. The chain couples TRBV10-3 to TRBJ2-7; possible D gene TRBD2, 7 bases. This CDR3 is built from 14 residues. CDR1 and CDR2 from the germline V gene are ENHRY and SYGVKD. With 7 bases removed from V and 0 bases from J, the gap between germline ends came to 13 bases. For the CDR3, the DNA is TGTGCCATCATGGTAGGGGGGGACTCCTACGAGCAGTACTTC. Translated, it gives CAIMVGGDSYEQYF.

V is TRBV20-1 and J is TRBJ2-1; D perhaps matches TRBD2 (5 bases). This CDR3 region has 18 residues. The V end lost 1 base, the J end lost 6 bases, and 25 bases lay between the germline ends. CDR1 and CDR2 from the germline V gene are DFQATT and SNEGSKA (reference sequence). The CDR3 nucleotides read TGCAGTGCTAGAGTGGTTGGAGAACGAATGAGGGCGTGCAATGAGCAGTTCTTC. The encoded protein is CSARVVGERMRACNEQFF.

J is TRBJ2-1 and V is TRBV27; 9 nucleotides line up with TRBD1. After removal of 3 bases from V and 8 bases from J, the junction contained 8 bases not matched to a gene. Germline CDR1 is MNHEY and CDR2 is SMNVEV (reference sequence). This CDR3 is 15 amino acids long. This CDR3 is CASSFLDRGEDEQFF. The CDR3 DNA reads as TGTGCCAGCAGTTTTTTGGACAGGGGAGAGGATGAGCAGTTCTTC.

The V call is TRBV6-2 or TRBV6-3, the J call TRBJ2-1, with TRBD2 matching 8 bases. The CDR3 has 15 residues. V lost 10 bases and J lost 7; bases outside the gene matches: 15. The germline CDR1 and CDR2 sequences are MNHEY and SVGEGT. CDR3 DNA: TGTGCCAACAGGTGGTCAGCGGGAGCCCAAAATGAGCAGTTCTTC. Residues: CANRWSAGAQNEQFF.

This clonotype was seen a few times. The rearrangement uses TRBV25-1 and TRBJ1-2; TRBD1 is a possible D gene (5 bases). Germline lookup yields CDR1 MGHDK and CDR2 SYGVNS. This CDR3 has 11 amino acids. The V gene lost 1 base and the J gene lost 13 bases, with 10 bases spanning the gap. CDR3 protein: CASSELGGFTF. The DNA of the CDR3 is TGTGCCAGCAGTGAATTGGGGGGGTTCACCTTC.

This clonotype was picked up many times. This chain joins TRBV11-3 and TRBJ1-1; a possible D gene is TRBD1 (5 bases). Trimming cost V 1 base and J 5 bases, with 11 bases left between them. CDR1 and CDR2 from the germline V gene are SGHNT and YENEEA. This CDR3 contains 14 residues. The CDR3 protein is CASSLGGEGTEAFF. For the CDR3, the DNA is TGTGCCAGCAGCTTAGGGGGCGAAGGGACTGAAGCTTTCTTT.

The chain has TRBV5-1 and TRBJ2-5; D gene unclear. The germline CDR1 and CDR2 sequences are SGHRS and YFSETQ. Deletions cut 1 base from V and 5 bases from J, with 9 bases between. The CDR3 length is 13 residues. The CDR3 spells CASSLPDRETQYF. The CDR3 bases are TGCGCCAGCAGCTTGCCGGATCGGGAGACCCAGTACTTC.

The chain links TRBV7-2 to TRBJ2-3; possibly TRBD1 or TRBD2 for D (5 bases each). The V end was cut by 4 bases, the J end by 6 bases, with 11 bases between. Germline-derived CDR1 and CDR2 are SGHTA and FQGNSA. This CDR3 comprises 13 residues. CDR3: CASSSGTGDTQYF. In nucleotides, the CDR3 is TGTGCCAGCAGCTCTGGGACCGGGGATACGCAGTATTTT. The whole variable domain, remainder taken from reference TRBV7-2 and TRBJ2-3, is GAGVSQSPSNKVTEKGKDVELRCDPISGHTALYWYRQSLGQGLEFLIYFQGNSAPDKSGLPSDRFSAERTGGSVSTLTIQRTQQEDSAVYLCASSSGTGDTQYFGPGTRLTVL.

In this sample, this clonotype turned up a few times. The rearrangement uses TRBV5-1 and TRBJ2-7; 15 nucleotides agree with TRBD2. The V segment lost 0 bases and the J segment 3 bases; nucleotides outside the gene matches: 4. CDR1 SGHRS and CDR2 YFSETQ come from the germline V gene. CDR3 length: 17 residues. The CDR3 DNA is TGCGCCAGCAGCTTGGAGGGACTAGCGGGGGGTAACTACGAGCAGTACTTC. Protein: CASSLEGLAGGNYEQYF.